A single sample gave rise to the 14 T cell receptor beta chains below, sequenced in a study of early T cells in non-severe SARS-CoV-2 infection. Each CDR3 protein is one row after TCRdb ran MiXCR on the 5' RACE reads. The sample includes 80,000 to 95,000 distinct CDR3 sequences, around 15% of them seen just once. The sequenced sample consisted of whole blood. These receptors all come from an adult who was a healthcare worker with PCR-confirmed SARS-CoV-2 infection or an uninfected control (not recorded which).

This clonotype was picked up a small number of times. The chain joins TRBV5-8 to TRBJ2-3, with 8 bases that match TRBD1. This CDR3 spans 15 amino acids. The V and J ends lost 4 bases and 0 bases, in that order; junction bases with no gene match: 4. The germline CDR1 and CDR2 sequences are SGHTS and YDEGEE. For the CDR3, the DNA is TGTGCCAGCAGCGCAGGGGGCGGAAGCACAGATACGCAGTATTTT. Translated, it gives CASSAGGGSTDTQYF. The variable domain in full, completed from reference TRBV5-8 and TRBJ2-3, reads EAGVTQSPTHLIKTRGQQATLRCSPISGHTSVYWYQQALGLGLQFLLWYDEGEERNRGNFPPRFSGRQFPNYSSELNVNALELEDSALYLCASSAGGGSTDTQYFGPGTRLTVL.

Only a few counts were recorded for this clonotype. The chain recombines TRBV7-9 with TRBJ2-7; D may match TRBD1 or TRBD2 (5 bases each). Germline lookup yields CDR1 SEHNR and CDR2 FQNEAQ (reference sequence). The CDR3 length is 15 residues. The ends were cut back, 5 bases at V and 5 bases at J, with 19 bases in the middle. CDR3 nucleotides: TGTGCCAGCAGCCCGAGGGGCTTTGGAGAAAACGAGCAGTACTTC. It specifies CASSPRGFGENEQYF.

CDR3 sequence: CSVEVDRAYEQYF. CDR3 nucleotide sequence: TGCAGCGTTGAAGTGGACAGGGCCTACGAGCAGTACTTC. This chain joins TRBV29-1 and TRBJ2-7; 8 nucleotides line up with TRBD1. CDR3 length: 13 amino acids. V lost 1 base, J lost 2 bases, and 1 base stayed unmatched. Germline V gene data show CDR1 as SQVTM and CDR2 as ANQGSEA.

The table lists this clonotype with a few counts. This chain uses TRBV7-8 with TRBJ2-7, with D unclear. With 0 bases removed from V and 4 bases from J, the gap between germline ends came to 4 bases. Germline CDR1 and CDR2: SGHVS and FQNEAQ. The CDR3 extends over 12 amino acids. The CDR3 DNA reads TGTGCCAGCAGCTTAGCGCAGTACGAGCAGTACTTC. Protein: CASSLAQYEQYF.

The chain joins TRBV27 to TRBJ1-5; D is unresolved. CDR3 length equals 14 residues. Trimming removed 1 base at V and 2 bases at J, with 6 bases between. Germline CDR1 and CDR2: MNHEY and SMNVEV (reference sequence). The CDR3 bases are TGTGCCAGCAGTTTATATCTTGGCAATCAGCCCCAGCATTTT. Protein sequence: CASSLYLGNQPQHF.

The chain carries TRBV7-2 and TRBJ1-1; perhaps TRBD1 as D (6 bases). V lost 0 bases, J lost 2 bases, and 10 bases lay in between. The germline V gene has CDR1 SGHTA and CDR2 FQGNSA. The CDR3 spans 15 residues. CDR3 sequence: CASSLAGHLNTEAFF. The CDR3 nucleotides are TGTGCCAGCAGCTTAGCGGGACACCTAAACACTGAAGCTTTCTTT.

This clonotype was observed many times. The rearrangement joins TRBV24-1 to TRBJ2-1; TRBD2 might be the D (5 bases). The CDR3 spans 14 residues. V was trimmed by 7 bases and J by 5 bases, leaving 14 bases between them. CDR1 is KGHDR, CDR2 SFDVKD, per germline. CDR3 coding DNA: TGTGCCACCAGAAACAATTTGGGAGACAATGAGCAGTTCTTC. Amino acid sequence: CATRNNLGDNEQFF.

The rearrangement joins TRBV27 to TRBJ1-2, with D possibly TRBD1 on 6 matching bases. The germline V gene has CDR1 MNHEY and CDR2 SMNVEV (reference sequence). This CDR3 contains 15 residues. V was pared by 6 bases and J by 4 bases, with 18 bases between. For the CDR3, the DNA is TGTGCCAGCAGCCACAGGGCAGGGTCGGGCTATGGCTACACCTTC. Translating it yields CASSHRAGSGYGYTF.

In its sample, this clonotype was seen a few times. This chain uses TRBV7-8 with TRBJ1-3, with 7 bases matching TRBD1. The junction had 3 bases not matched to a gene; V was cut back by 5 bases and J by 2 bases. The germline V gene encodes CDR1 SGHVS and CDR2 FQNEAQ. The CDR3 is 14 residues long. CDR3 residues: CASSQGQPGNTIYF. The CDR3 coding sequence is TGTGCCAGCAGCCAGGGACAGCCTGGAAACACCATATATTTT.

This clonotype has only a few counts. This chain joins TRBV14 and TRBJ1-1; maybe TRBD1 (6 bases). Trimming removed 3 bases from V and 8 bases from J, with 19 bases in between. This CDR3 contains 15 residues. The V gene's germline CDR1 is SGHDN and CDR2 FVKESK. The CDR3 DNA reads TGTGCCAGCAGCCAGCCCCCCGGGACAAGGGGAGAAGCTTTCTTT. The encoded protein is CASSQPPGTRGEAFF.

The CDR3 DNA reads as TGTGCCAGCACCACCTTAGCGTGGGGGTACACCGGGGAGCTGTTTTTT. This codes for CASTTLAWGYTGELFF. V usage is TRBV12-3 or TRBV12-4 and J usage is TRBJ2-2; D may correspond to TRBD1 or TRBD2 (5 bases each). V lost 7 bases and J 3 bases, leaving 18 bases between the germline ends. The CDR3 extends over 16 amino acids.

This clonotype was counted a few times. This chain links TRBV7-9 with TRBJ1-1; D may be TRBD1 (6 bases). The CDR3 has 14 amino acids. CDR1 is SEHNR, CDR2 FQNEAQ, per germline (reference sequence). The ends were cut back, 1 base at V and 1 base at J, with 7 bases in the middle. CDR3 DNA: TGTGCCAGCAGCTTAGAACAGGGGAACACTGAAGCTTTCTTT. Residues: CASSLEQGNTEAFF.

The chain has TRBV20-1 and TRBJ1-1, with D perhaps TRBD1 (5 bases). Germline CDR1 is DFQATT and CDR2 is SNEGSKA (reference sequence). Trimming removed 6 bases at V and 6 bases at J, with 20 bases between. The CDR3 covers 14 residues. CDR3 loop: CSAPGDSSSAEAFF. CDR3 nucleotide sequence: TGCAGTGCCCCGGGGGACTCCTCCTCTGCTGAAGCTTTCTTT.

The table lists this clonotype with a few counts. V usage is TRBV20-1 and J usage is TRBJ2-1, with 8 bases matching TRBD2. Looked up from germline, CDR1 is DFQATT and CDR2 is SNEGSKA (reference sequence). The CDR3 has 16 amino acids. Unmatched junction bases numbered 10, after V lost 4 bases and J lost 2 bases. In DNA, the CDR3 is TGCAGTGCTACCTGGCGGGGGGCCTCACCCTACAATGAGCAGTTCTTC. Protein sequence: CSATWRGASPYNEQFF.